Below, one T cell receptor beta chain is given with its context. This clone was detected a few times. Its antigen remains undetermined. Base qualities were left out, and no much larger clone turns up one base away. The same CDR3 is also encoded by other DNA sequences in this sample. The CDR3 regions of human TCRbeta chains were analyzed by immunosequencing. Processing in the source paper ran as follows. Repertoire TCRs were checked for matches against a reference library of SARS-CoV-2-specific TCRs that had been generated using the MIRA antigen-specificity platform. Breadth was defined as the fraction of unique TCRs that were SARS-CoV-2-associated, and depth was defined as the fraction of total T cells that were SARS-CoV-2-associated. Using the MIRA data, each spike-specific TCR was assigned both to the spike region to which the TCR was reactive and to a CD4 or CD8 class. Log10-transformed breadth and depth values were compared by one-way ANOVA with Sidak's multiple comparisons tests. The immuneACCESS repertoire file appears here via TCRdb, limited to in-frame rearrangements. These files lack a portion of the clones; in checked studies, under half of the deficit traces to unresolved V genes, and the cause of the others is not known. V and J calls and clone size come straight from that table; D and trimming were deduced from the DNA. Across this sample there are about 82,000 clones, with more than 80% seen only once. The ten biggest clones cover 4.5% to 6% of the sample.

V and J lose 3 bases and 1 base, and a span of 3 bases separates them. The germline V gene gives CDR1 as MRHNA and CDR2 as SNTAGT. The CDR3 goes from the cysteine to the phenylalanine over 13 residues. The DNA shown is the 39-base CDR3, in frame from base 1. The data belong to a study of T cell responses to AZD1222 COVID-19 vaccine (dated by TCRdb to the early 2020s). Notes on the research overall: AZD1222 recipients with second doses at about 4 weeks or about 12 weeks were pooled, because spike-specific TCR depth and breadth did not differ between schedules. TCR sequencing covered fewer than 250 trial participants: roughly 200 given two doses of AZD1222 and about 26 given two doses of MenACWY control vaccine. Enrollment into the trials was organized by age into subgroups of 18-55, 56-69 and 70-plus years, and those subgroups contained approximately 150, 30 and 60 TCR-sequenced participants, respectively.

What the study reported, not specific to this receptor: Conclusions about previously exposed vaccinees were limited because only six AZD1222 recipients were SARS-CoV-2 seropositive at baseline. CD4 TCRs associated with the vaccine covered the entire spike protein, and the dominant responses were in regions 160-218 and 743-854. Reportedly, close to half of the unique spike-specific TCRs recognized epitopes lying outside the regions that are mutated in the B.1.351 and B.1.1.7 variants. In the small 56-69-year group, the increase in depth fell short of significance, most likely because of low power. After two AZD1222 doses, spike-specific TCR breadth and depth were significantly higher than at day 0 and than in MenACWY recipients. Because no samples from the day 14 peak response were available, repertoires could be characterized only after the peak T cell response. Participants were mostly white British and included more females than males, and it was suggested by the authors that clonal diversity may have been underestimated.

The time point label corresponds to: baseline before first vaccination. Vaccinee samples came from UK trials COV001 and COV002, including a single-blind randomized controlled phase 2/3 trial of AZD1222 (ChAdOx1 nCoV-19) in healthy adults. For TCRbeta chain sequencing, PBMC samples from trial participants were taken at day 0 and at day 28 after the second dose. The sample was peripheral blood, taken on day 0 of AZD1222 vaccination. This TCR derives from an adult in good health. The chain employs TRBV6-4 and TRBJ2-2; the D gene assignment is ambiguous. The DNA sequence follows: TGTGCCAGCAGTGAAGGGAACACCGGGGAGCTGTTTTTT. It codes for CASSEGNTGELFF.